Listed here are 29 T cell receptor beta chains from one sample, sequenced in a study of shared clonotypes between healthy human individuals. Using immunoSEQ multiplex PCR, the repertoire was profiled, and TCRdb retains in-frame clones only, with some absent. The table has roughly 2,000,000 clones, approximately 92% seen once. It was CD45RO-negative cells, positively selected for CCR7, that made up naive CD8 cells, with terminally differentiated effector memory CD45RA+ cells excluded. What was sequenced was naive CD8+ T cells from PBMCs. The source is a man between 18 and 29 years old in good health. Some clones in this sample may be carry-over from other donors' samples.

Only one count was recorded for this clone. This chain links TRBV14 with TRBJ2-1; no clear D. V dropped 3 bases and J dropped 4 bases, with 7 bases sitting between them. CDR1 is SGHDN, CDR2 FVKESK, per germline. The CDR3 sequence is 13 residues long. CDR3 coding DNA: TGTGCCAGCAGCCATAGCAGGTACAATGAGCAGTTCTTC. Translating gives CASSHSRYNEQFF.

The chain joins TRBV11-3 to TRBJ2-7; the D gene is possibly TRBD1 (5 bases). Germline V gene data show CDR1 as SGHNT and CDR2 as YENEEA. The V gene lost 5 bases and the J gene lost 5 bases, with 13 bases spanning the gap. The CDR3 covers 13 residues. CDR3 loop: CASSTNTGHEQYF. The CDR3 DNA sequence: TGTGCCAGCAGCACCAATACAGGTCACGAGCAGTACTTC. The full variable domain, its missing parts supplied by reference TRBV11-3 and TRBJ2-7, is EAGVVQSPRYKIIEKKQPVAFWCNPISGHNTLYWYLQNLGQGPELLIRYENEEAVDDSQLPKDRFSAERLKGVDSTLKIQPAELGDSAVYLCASSTNTGHEQYFGPGTRLTVT.

Details on this clone: This CDR3 is also generated by other DNA sequences in the sample. The chain joins TRBV9 to TRBJ2-7; tentative D call: TRBD2 (6 bases). Germline CDR1 is SGDLS and CDR2 is YYNGEE. V lost 0 bases to trimming and J lost 3 bases, with 10 bases between them. CDR3 length: 14 amino acids. The CDR3 nucleotides read TGTGCCAGCAGCGTAGGAGTTAGCGGCTACGAGCAGTACTTC. It codes for CASSVGVSGYEQYF.

The chain couples TRBV29-1 to TRBJ2-1, with 7 bases aligning to TRBD1. This CDR3 is built from 13 residues. Looked up from germline, CDR1 is SQVTM and CDR2 is ANQGSEA. Unmatched junction bases numbered 8, after V lost 5 bases and J lost 7 bases. In DNA, the CDR3 is TGCAGCGTTTGGGGGACAGCCCAAAATGAGCAGTTCTTC. As protein: CSVWGTAQNEQFF.

Comment on this clone: Other nucleotide sequences in the sample specify the same CDR3. This chain uses TRBV28 with TRBJ1-5, with unresolved D. V gave up 3 bases and J gave up 4 bases, with 10 bases separating them. CDR3 size: 14 residues. Germline-derived CDR1 and CDR2 are MDHEN and SYDVKM. CDR3 region: CASSLRGRNQPQHF. The CDR3 bases are TGTGCCAGCAGTTTGCGGGGTCGGAATCAGCCCCAGCATTTT.

This clone was picked up one time. The chain is built from TRBV10-1 and TRBJ2-7; 8 bases are a match to TRBD1. The trim removed 8 bases at V and 5 bases at J, leaving 8 bases unmatched. This CDR3 has 13 amino acids. The germline gives CDR1 WNHNN, CDR2 SYGVQD (reference sequence). DNA for the CDR3: TGCGCCAGCTCAAGGACAGGGACCCACGAGCAGTACTTC. Residues: CASSRTGTHEQYF.

V gene TRBV7-8 combines with J gene TRBJ2-5; TRBD2 matches at 8 bases. Losses at the gene ends were 4 bases for V and 5 bases for J; bases not matched to a gene: 12. Germline V gene lookup returns CDR1 SGHVS and CDR2 FQNEAQ. The CDR3 totals 16 residues. Written as DNA, the CDR3 is TGTGCCAGCAGCTCCCGGGAGGGCCCCCCAGGGGAGACCCAGTACTTC. It specifies CASSSREGPPGETQYF.

The chain carries TRBV27 and TRBJ2-5; maybe TRBD1 (6 bases). CDR3 length: 14 residues. V dropped 2 bases and J dropped 1 base, with 8 bases sitting between them. Germline lookup yields CDR1 MNHEY and CDR2 SMNVEV (reference sequence). Here the CDR3 DNA reads TGTGCCAGCAGTTTACTGGACAGCCAAGAGACCCAGTACTTC. Protein product: CASSLLDSQETQYF.

The chain employs TRBV29-1 and TRBJ2-3; tentatively, D is TRBD1 or TRBD2 (5 bases each). The CDR3 length is 15 residues. Per the germline V gene, CDR1 is SQVTM and CDR2 is ANQGSEA. V was cut by 4 bases and J by 1 base, with 15 bases left in between. The CDR3 nucleotides are TGCAGCGTTGTACGAGGGGAGTCGGGCACAGATACGCAGTATTTT. Translating gives CSVVRGESGTDTQYF.

The chain is built from TRBV5-6 and TRBJ2-1; TRBD2 is a possible D gene (5 bases). Germline V CDR1 and CDR2: SGHDT, YYEEEE. This CDR3 has 17 residues. Trimming removed 0 bases at V and 0 bases at J, with 13 bases between. In DNA form, the CDR3 reads TGTGCCAGCAGCTTGGACTTGACGGGAATCTCCTACAATGAGCAGTTCTTC. This gives the protein CASSLDLTGISYNEQFF.

V is TRBV9 and J is TRBJ2-3; 10 bases fit TRBD2. Unmatched junction bases numbered 5, after V lost 4 bases and J lost 0 bases. The CDR3 is 16 residues long. The germline gives CDR1 SGDLS, CDR2 YYNGEE. The CDR3 DNA sequence: TGTGCCAGCAGCCCCAAAGCGGGAGGGAGCACAGATACGCAGTATTTT. It translates to CASSPKAGGSTDTQYF.

The rearrangement uses TRBV7-8 and TRBJ2-1; 13 bases are shared with TRBD2. Germline V lookup: CDR1 SGHVS, CDR2 FQNEAQ. The CDR3 runs 18 residues. J lost 2 bases, V lost 1 base, and 5 bases had no gene match. CDR3 region: CASSLGLAGGSTYNEQFF. DNA of the CDR3: TGTGCCAGCAGCTTAGGACTAGCGGGAGGCTCCACCTACAATGAGCAGTTCTTC.

The chain has TRBV10-3 and TRBJ2-7, with 16 bases aligning to TRBD2. The CDR3 runs to 18 residues. V gave up 6 bases and J gave up 9 bases; unmatched junction bases: 17. Germline CDR1 and CDR2: ENHRY and SYGVKD. The CDR3 sequence is CAIREEGTSGRGSFGQYF. The CDR3 region has the DNA TGTGCCATCAGGGAAGAGGGGACTAGCGGGAGGGGGTCTTTTGGGCAGTACTTC.

The J gene is TRBJ2-7, the V gene TRBV6-1; D perhaps matches TRBD1 (5 bases). Trimming cost V 6 bases and J 1 base, with 10 bases left between them. CDR1 and CDR2 from the germline V gene are MNHNS and SASEGT. CDR3 length: 13 amino acids. CDR3 in DNA: TGTGCCAGCAGATACACAGGATCCTACGAGCAGTACTTC. Translating it yields CASRYTGSYEQYF.

This sequence joins TRBV9 and TRBJ2-3, with 8 bases matching TRBD2. After removal of 6 bases from V and 6 bases from J, the junction contained 9 bases not matched to a gene. The CDR3 is 14 residues long. Per the germline V gene, CDR1 is SGDLS and CDR2 is YYNGEE. The CDR3: CASTIGTSMDTQYF. The DNA of the CDR3 is TGTGCCAGCACGATTGGGACTAGTATGGATACGCAGTATTTT.

This chain joins TRBV28 and TRBJ2-2, with D possibly TRBD1 on 5 matching bases. Germline V gene lookup returns CDR1 MDHEN and CDR2 SYDVKM. CDR3 size: 15 residues. Trimming shortened V by 1 base and J by 3 bases, and 9 bases separated the two germline ends. The CDR3 DNA sequence: TGTGCCAGCAGTTTATCACCAGGGTACACCGGGGAGCTGTTTTTT. This encodes CASSLSPGYTGELFF.

The chain carries TRBV27 and TRBJ2-5; 9 nucleotides align to TRBD1. Germline CDR1 MNHEY, CDR2 SMNVEV (reference sequence). The CDR3 contains 14 residues. J lost 7 bases, V lost 2 bases, and 5 bases had no gene match. This CDR3 reads CASSLDRGLGTQYF. The CDR3, as DNA: TGTGCCAGCAGTTTAGACAGGGGGTTAGGGACCCAGTACTTC.

This clone was detected only once. The chain has TRBV5-1 and TRBJ2-1; a weak D match, TRBD1 (5 bases). V dropped 4 bases and J dropped 9 bases, with 11 bases sitting between them. CDR3 size: 12 residues. Germline assignment: CDR1 SGHRS and CDR2 YFSETQ. In DNA form, the CDR3 reads TGCGCCAGCAGCCAGGGTGTGAGTGAGCAGTTCTTC. This encodes CASSQGVSEQFF.

This clone was found once. The chain combines TRBV7-9 with TRBJ2-3, with 9 bases that match TRBD1. V was clipped by 1 base and J by 0 bases; unmatched bases: 5. Germline CDR1 SEHNR, CDR2 FQNEAQ (reference sequence). The CDR3 runs 17 residues. The CDR3 is CASSLVAGTGSTDTQYF. Here the CDR3 DNA reads TGTGCCAGCAGCTTAGTGGCCGGGACAGGGAGCACAGATACGCAGTATTTT.

This chain uses TRBV7-8 with TRBJ2-3, with 12 bases fitting TRBD2. V gave up 6 bases and J gave up 4 bases; unmatched junction bases: 5. The CDR3 extends over 15 amino acids. CDR1 and CDR2 (germline): SGHVS, FQNEAQ. The CDR3: CASSRLAGVSDTQYF. In DNA, the CDR3 is TGTGCCAGCAGTAGACTAGCGGGAGTATCAGATACGCAGTATTTT.

Turning to this clone: Within the sample, other DNA sequences also encode this same CDR3. The chain carries TRBV7-9 and TRBJ2-5; D gene ambiguous. CDR1 and CDR2 from the germline V gene are SEHNR and FQNEAQ (reference sequence). The V and J ends lost 1 base and 3 bases respectively, with 9 bases between them. The CDR3 length is 14 residues. CDR3 in DNA: TGTGCCAGCAGCTTAGGAGCAGGAGAAGAGACCCAGTACTTC. This gives the protein CASSLGAGEETQYF.

The V and J genes are TRBV4-1 and TRBJ2-2; 9 nucleotides align to TRBD2. Germline CDR1 is MGHRA and CDR2 is YSYEKL. Trimming at V came to 0 bases and at J to 7 bases, leaving 12 bases not matched to a gene. The CDR3 extends over 18 amino acids. This CDR3 is CASSQDPPAGGLSGELFF. DNA of the CDR3: TGCGCCAGCAGCCAAGATCCCCCCGCGGGAGGGTTGAGCGGGGAGCTGTTTTTT.

The V and J genes are TRBV5-6 and TRBJ1-2; maybe TRBD1 (6 bases). The CDR3 is made up of 17 amino acids. V shed 3 bases and J shed 8 bases, with 26 bases lying between them. Germline V gene lookup returns CDR1 SGHDT and CDR2 YYEEEE. CDR3 sequence reads: CASSSEEVQGTIFGYTF. The CDR3 nucleotides read TGTGCCAGCAGCTCGGAGGAGGTTCAGGGGACAATCTTCGGCTACACCTTC.

This rearrangement joins TRBV4-1 to TRBJ1-1, with D hard to call. Germline values: CDR1 MGHRA, CDR2 YSYEKL. Trimming shortened V by 0 bases and J by 1 base, and 9 bases separated the two germline ends. The CDR3 runs 15 residues. CDR3 loop: CASSQDIRWNTEAFF. The CDR3 nucleotides are TGCGCCAGCAGCCAAGATATACGGTGGAACACTGAAGCTTTCTTT.

This clone was counted a few times. The CDR3 nucleotides are TGTGCCAGCAGCTTCAAGCGGGAGGCCCAAGAGACCCAGTACTTC. It specifies CASSFKREAQETQYF. The rearrangement uses TRBV5-4 and TRBJ2-5, with 9 positions matching TRBD2. The germline gives CDR1 SGHNT, CDR2 YYREEE (reference sequence). Trimming removed 2 bases from V and 1 base from J; junction bases left unmatched: 3. This CDR3 has 15 amino acids.

V and J are TRBV28 and TRBJ2-5, with D maybe TRBD1 (5 bases). Germline assignment: CDR1 MDHEN and CDR2 SYDVKM. The CDR3 is 16 residues long. The V and J ends lost 6 bases and 3 bases respectively, with 20 bases between them. The CDR3 is CASSPTDRTFKETQYF. Here the CDR3 DNA reads TGTGCCAGCAGCCCCACCGACAGAACTTTTAAAGAGACCCAGTACTTC.

The J gene is TRBJ2-7, the V gene TRBV19; 9 nucleotides agree with TRBD2. The germline CDR1 and CDR2 sequences are LNHDA and SQIVND (reference sequence). The CDR3 extends over 16 amino acids. Trimming at V came to 5 bases and at J to 1 base, leaving 9 bases not matched to a gene. CDR3 sequence reads: CASSEVAGVGSYEQYF. CDR3 DNA sequence: TGTGCCAGTAGTGAGGTAGCGGGAGTAGGATCCTACGAGCAGTACTTC.

The V gene is TRBV5-6, the J gene TRBJ2-7; 8 bases agree with TRBD1. The germline V gene encodes CDR1 SGHDT and CDR2 YYEEEE. V trimming: 5 bases; J trimming: 2 bases; junction bases outside the gene matches: 3. The CDR3 runs 13 residues. CDR3 protein: CASRGQGPYEQYF. CDR3 DNA sequence: TGTGCCAGCAGAGGACAGGGTCCCTACGAGCAGTACTTC. Complete variable domain (other parts from reference TRBV5-6 and TRBJ2-7): DAGVTQSPTHLIKTRGQQVTLRCSPKSGHDTVSWYQQALGQGPQFIFQYYEEEERQRGNFPDRFSGHQFPNYSSELNVNALLLGDSALYLCASRGQGPYEQYFGPGTRLTVT.

The chain uses TRBV28 and TRBJ2-5; D is perhaps TRBD2 (6 bases). CDR3 length: 17 amino acids. Per germline, CDR1 MDHEN and CDR2 SYDVKM. The ends were cut back, 5 bases at V and 3 bases at J, with 22 bases in the middle. The CDR3 reads CASSPEHAGRTEETQYF. CDR3 in DNA: TGTGCCAGCAGTCCAGAACACGCGGGACGAACTGAAGAGACCCAGTACTTC.